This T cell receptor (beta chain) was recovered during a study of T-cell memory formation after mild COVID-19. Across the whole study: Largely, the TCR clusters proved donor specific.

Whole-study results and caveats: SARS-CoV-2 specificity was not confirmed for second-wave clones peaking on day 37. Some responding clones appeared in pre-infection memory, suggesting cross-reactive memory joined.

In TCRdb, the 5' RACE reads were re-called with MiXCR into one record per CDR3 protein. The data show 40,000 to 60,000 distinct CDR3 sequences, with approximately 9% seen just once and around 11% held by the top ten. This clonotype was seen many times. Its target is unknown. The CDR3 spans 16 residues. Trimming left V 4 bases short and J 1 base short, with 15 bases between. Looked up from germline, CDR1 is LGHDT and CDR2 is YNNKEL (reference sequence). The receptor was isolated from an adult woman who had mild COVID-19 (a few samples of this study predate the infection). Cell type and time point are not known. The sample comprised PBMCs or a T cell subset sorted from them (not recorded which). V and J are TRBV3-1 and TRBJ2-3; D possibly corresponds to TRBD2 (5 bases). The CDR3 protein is CASSPLLLVGTDTQYF. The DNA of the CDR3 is TGTGCCAGCAGCCCTCTTTTACTAGTTGGCACAGATACGCAGTATTTT.